This T cell receptor beta chain was sequenced during a study of regulatory T cells in long-lasting Graves disease. Findings and caveats of the study: Newly diagnosed disease favored TRBV20-1 and TRBJ2-1 over persistent disease.

This clonotype appeared many times. Its specificity is unknown. The authors built TCR beta libraries using iRepertoire HTBI primers and Arm-PCR of CDR3 regions. Using its own MiXCR run on the multiplex PCR reads, TCRdb lists one record per CDR3 protein. The sample yields around 430,000 distinct CDR3 sequences, around a fifth seen once. Regarding time point: persistent/refractory GD, antithyroid drugs over 5 years with positive TRAb. The TCR library was made from RNA that had been extracted from PBMCs in TRIzol. A peripheral blood sample, roughly 8.7 milliliters in volume, was drawn into EDTA tubes. The CDR3 contains 14 residues. Trimming removed 6 bases from V and 8 bases from J, with 19 bases in between. Per germline, CDR1 SNHLY and CDR2 FYNNEI.

The chain uses TRBV2 and TRBJ1-1; no clear D. This sequence was found in a female donor with Graves disease. This material consisted of peripheral blood mononuclear cells (PBMCs), taken when the disease was refractory, from a patient treated with antithyroid drugs. CDR3: CASRETTQRMEAFF. As DNA, the CDR3 is TGTGCCAGCAGGGAAACGACCCAGAGGATGGAAGCTTTCTTT. The variable domain in full, with the rest retrieved from reference TRBV2 and TRBJ1-1, is EPEVTQTPSHQVTQMGQEVILRCVPISNHLYFYWYRQILGQKVEFLVSFYNNEISEKSEIFDDQFSVERPDGSNFTLKIRSTKLEDSAMYFCASRETTQRMEAFFGQGTRLTVV.